Listed below are T cell receptor beta chains from one sample, sequenced in a study of cytotoxic CD8 clonotypes in ibrutinib-treated CLL. Using immunoSEQ multiplex PCR, the repertoire was profiled, and TCRdb retains in-frame clones only, with some absent. Among more than 200,000 clones, around 70% were seen once, and the ten largest hold about 16%. The sample was PBMCs, taken after 24 months of ibrutinib treatment. These receptor sequences come from a human donor with chronic lymphocytic leukemia. Both conserved end residues are trimmed from each CDR3. Fields, in order: J gene, V gene, CDR3 protein.

>TRBJ2-1|TRBV5-4
ASSLGHGNEQF
>TRBJ2-1|TRBV4-3
ASSQDPFVGLDYNEQF
>TRBJ2-3|TRBV27
ASRDTDTQY
>TRBJ2-6|TRBV11-1
ASSDWVKSGANVLT
>TRBJ2-7|TRBV5-6
ASSLAIGEQY
>TRBJ1-5|TRBV28
ASSPFGGGGAKPQH
>TRBJ1-5|TRBV15
ATSRGPGENQPQH
>TRBJ2-1|TRBV11-3
ASSLGGTGYEQF
>TRBJ2-7|TRBV6-6
ASRDGSYEQY
>TRBJ2-1|TRBV28
ASSLDGTEQF
>TRBJ2-7|TRBV7-2
ASSPESGTYEQY
>TRBJ1-3|TRBV15
ATKSSSGAGNTIY
>TRBJ2-7|TRBV29-1
SVEPIGTYEQY
>TRBJ2-7|TRBV27
ASSYRSAGTYEQY
>TRBJ1-1|TRBV28
ASSLRFIVAF
>TRBJ2-3|TRBV19
ASSRGIGLADTDTQY
>TRBJ2-7|TRBV6-5
ASSYGTSSSEQY
>TRBJ2-1|TRBV27
ASREGLNEQF
>TRBJ2-7|TRBV28
ASSPWDREREQY
>TRBJ1-1|TRBV7-9
ASSAPGTAPEAF
>TRBJ1-5|TRBV28
ASSLRSQGVNQPQH
>TRBJ1-1|TRBV29-1
SVRDINTEAF
>TRBJ1-2|TRBV28
ASSQTGILGYT
>TRBJ2-7|TRBV27
ASSLYPLRSYEQY
>TRBJ2-6|TRBV27
ASRQGSGANVLT
>TRBJ2-2|TRBV6-6
ASNAAENTGELF
>TRBJ2-7|TRBV5-1
ASSASRGLTYEQY
>TRBJ2-1|TRBV7-2
ASSLPPLYSYNEQF
>TRBJ1-1|TRBV4-2
ASSQENPGTVEAF
>TRBJ2-5|TRBV19
ACRPEGRETQY
>TRBJ1-5|TRBV2
ASSRDSNQPQH
>TRBJ2-7|TRBV5-1
ASSLAGYPYEQY
>TRBJ1-4|TRBV29-1
SVEDGAEKLF
>TRBJ1-2|TRBV6-5
ASSSNIGYT
>TRBJ2-6|TRBV9
ASSDTTGQGAPGANVLT
>TRBJ2-7|TRBV19
ASSTGQDYEQY
>TRBJ2-7|TRBV9
ASSGPYEQY
>TRBJ2-5|TRBV27
ASRDYQNRETQY
>TRBJ1-1|TRBV7-6
ASSVHRGNTEAF
>TRBJ1-2|TRBV7-9
ASNPAGARGYT
>TRBJ1-4|TRBV28
ASSVGYNEKLF
>TRBJ1-1|TRBV25-1
ASRGQGSGNTEAF
>TRBJ2-7|TRBV5-1
ASKRAGNYEQY
>TRBJ1-4|TRBV5-4
ASSLEGTDEKLF
>TRBJ1-4|TRBV4-3
ASSQDEGAFEKLF
>TRBJ1-1|TRBV27
ASSDGGKDTEAF
>TRBJ2-1|TRBV19
ASKGTLTPHEQF
>TRBJ2-7|TRBV7-3
ASSPGADPYEQY
>TRBJ2-3|TRBV29-1
SVDNRGTAGTDTQY
>TRBJ1-5|TRBV27
ASRQESNQPQH
>TRBJ2-7|TRBV27
ASSLRGPTYEQY
>TRBJ2-7|TRBV27
ASSPSLGPYEQY
>TRBJ2-1|TRBV13
ASSLQGRVYEQF
>TRBJ2-3|TRBV27
ASQRRQGSTKSTDTQY
>TRBJ2-1|TRBV5-1
ASSLDRYEQF
>TRBJ2-5|TRBV7-9
ASRISGAETQY